This TCR beta chain comes out of a study of T cell clonality in common variable immunodeficiency. Overall study results and limits: Fewer deletions and N-nucleotide insertions were reportedly seen in common variable immunodeficiency TCR beta sequences. Shared TCRbeta clones were fewer between CVID subjects than controls. The cause of increased CVID clonality remains unclear without subpopulation sequencing.

TCRdb's table, derived via immunoSEQ multiplex PCR, lists solely in-frame clones and lacks some. This record lists fewer than 40,000 clones, none seen once only, and the top ten clones contain more than 4.5%. Patients had low serum IgG, IgA and/or IgM and specific antibody deficiency. No CVID subject was ill or on immunomodulatory drugs when sampled. Concerning this clone: The antigen is undetermined. The CDR3 is cut off 3 residues early in the read; its end comes from the germline J gene.

After removal of 5 bases from V and 7 bases from J, the junction contained 6 bases not matched to a gene. Germline V CDR1 and CDR2: LNHDA, SQIVND (reference sequence). The CDR3 is 14 residues long. The TCR originated in a human donor with common variable immunodeficiency. Input material: peripheral blood mononuclear cells. The J gene is TRBJ2-1, the V gene TRBV19; 9 positions agree with TRBD1. The CDR3 region is CASSYRGRWNEQFF. Incomplete CDR3 DNA: TGTGCCAGTAGTTACAGGGGGCGTTGGAATGAG.